This is a list of T cell receptor beta chains from one sample in a study of blood T cell repertoires in COVID-19. Using immunoSEQ multiplex PCR, the repertoire was profiled, and TCRdb retains in-frame clones only, with some absent. The sample includes 350,000 to 450,000 clones, more than 85% of them seen just once. The specimen sequenced was peripheral blood. The receptors stem from a human donor in a cohort sampled during active COVID-19. CDR3s include the opening cysteine and the closing phenylalanine or tryptophan. The order of the fields is D gene, V gene, clone size, J gene, CDR3 protein, CDR3 DNA. The D gene is left open where the match is weak. Clone size is shown for a subset of rows, as once, few, many or a class of expanded clone.

-	TRBV6-1	-	TRBJ1-2	CASSEEQTYGYTF	TGTGCCAGCAGTGAAGAACAGACCTATGGCTACACCTTC
TRBD2	TRBV9	-	TRBJ2-1	CASSVSGAGEQFF	TGTGCCAGCAGCGTAAGCGGGGCAGGTGAGCAGTTCTTC
-	TRBV3-1/TRBV3-2	-	TRBJ2-2	CASSFFAGELFF	TGTGCCAGCAGTTTCTTTGCCGGGGAGCTGTTTTTT
-	TRBV28	many	TRBJ2-5	CASSLSGTFGKTQYF	TGTGCCAGCAGTTTATCTGGGACTTTTGGAAAGACCCAGTACTTC
-	TRBV3-1/TRBV3-2	-	TRBJ1-2	CASSQGQLNGYTF	TGTGCCAGCAGCCAAGGACAGCTTAATGGCTACACCTTC
TRBD1	TRBV5-1	-	TRBJ2-1	CASSPGTGAYNEQFF	TGCGCCAGCAGCCCCGGGACAGGGGCTTACAATGAGCAGTTCTTC
-	TRBV28	-	TRBJ1-5	CASSPTSQGEGQPQHF	TGTGCCAGCAGTCCGACGTCACAGGGAGAAGGGCAGCCCCAGCATTTT
-	TRBV19	-	TRBJ1-5	CASSMQAGQPQHF	TGTGCCAGTAGTATGCAGGCTGGGCAGCCCCAGCATTTT
-	TRBV6-5	-	TRBJ2-1	CASSRSYNEQFF	TGTGCCAGCAGTCGCAGTTACAATGAGCAGTTCTTC
TRBD1	TRBV4-2	-	TRBJ2-2	CASSQGGTANTGELFF	TGTGCCAGCAGCCAAGGGGGGACAGCGAACACCGGGGAGCTGTTTTTT